What follows is one T cell receptor beta chain and its context. The data were taken from a study of shared T cell receptors in the human thymus. The J segment lost 7 bases and the V segment lost 4 bases, leaving 8 bases of the junction unmatched. This CDR3 has 17 residues. Germline CDR1 is SGHAT and CDR2 is FQDESV (reference sequence). TCRdb's copy holds only in-frame clones and misses some; the assay was immunoSEQ multiplex PCR. Of about 380,000 clones listed, over 90% are singletons. The rearrangement links TRBV11-1 to TRBJ2-1; TRBD2 matches at 15 bases. What was sequenced was thymocytes. The receptor's source is a human donor. The DNA for the CDR3 is TGTGCCAGCAGCTGGCTGGGACTAGCGGGAGGATTAAATGAGCAGTTCTTC. This gives the protein CASSWLGLAGGLNEQFF.